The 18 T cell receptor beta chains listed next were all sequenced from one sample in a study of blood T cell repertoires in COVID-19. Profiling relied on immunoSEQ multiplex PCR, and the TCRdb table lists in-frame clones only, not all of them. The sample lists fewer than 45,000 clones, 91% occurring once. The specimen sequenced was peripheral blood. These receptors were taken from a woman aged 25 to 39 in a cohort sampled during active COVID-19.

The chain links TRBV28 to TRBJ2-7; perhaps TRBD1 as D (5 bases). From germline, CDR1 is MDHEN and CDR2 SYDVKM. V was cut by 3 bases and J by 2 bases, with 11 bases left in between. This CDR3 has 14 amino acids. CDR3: CASSFRVVTYEQYF. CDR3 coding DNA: TGTGCCAGCAGTTTCAGGGTAGTGACCTACGAGCAGTACTTC.

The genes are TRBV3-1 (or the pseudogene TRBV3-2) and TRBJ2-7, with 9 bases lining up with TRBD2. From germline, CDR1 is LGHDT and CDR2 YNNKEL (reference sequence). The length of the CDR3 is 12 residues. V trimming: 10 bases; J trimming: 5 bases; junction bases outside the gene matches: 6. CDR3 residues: CAISSGRNEQYF. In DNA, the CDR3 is TGTGCCATCAGTAGCGGGAGAAACGAGCAGTACTTC.

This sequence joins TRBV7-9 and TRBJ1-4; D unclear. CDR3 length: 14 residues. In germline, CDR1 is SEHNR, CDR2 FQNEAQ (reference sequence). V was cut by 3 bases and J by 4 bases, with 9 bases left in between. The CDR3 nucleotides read TGTGCCAGCAGCTTGGGTGGAGGTAATGAAAAACTGTTTTTT. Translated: CASSLGGGNEKLFF. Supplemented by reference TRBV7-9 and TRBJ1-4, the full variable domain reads DTGVSQNPRHKITKRGQNVTFRCDPISEHNRLYWYRQTLGQGPEFLTYFQNEAQLEKSRLLSDRFSAERPKGSFSTLEIQRTEQGDSAMYLCASSLGGGNEKLFFGSGTQLSVL.

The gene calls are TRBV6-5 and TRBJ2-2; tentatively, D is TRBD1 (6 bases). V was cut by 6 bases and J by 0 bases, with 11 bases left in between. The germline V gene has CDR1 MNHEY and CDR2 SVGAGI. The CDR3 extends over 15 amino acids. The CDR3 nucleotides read TGTGCCAGCAGAAGGGACACACCGAACACCGGGGAGCTGTTTTTT. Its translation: CASRRDTPNTGELFF.

The CDR3 DNA follows: TGTGCCAGCAGCCGAGGGACTAGCGGGAGGGCCCAAGAGACCCAGTACTTC. Residues: CASSRGTSGRAQETQYF. The gene calls are TRBV6-6 and TRBJ2-5; 16 nucleotides line up with TRBD2. The CDR3 is made up of 17 amino acids. The germline V gene encodes CDR1 MNHNY and CDR2 SVGAGI (reference sequence). Trimming removed 6 bases from V and 1 base from J; junction bases left unmatched: 5.

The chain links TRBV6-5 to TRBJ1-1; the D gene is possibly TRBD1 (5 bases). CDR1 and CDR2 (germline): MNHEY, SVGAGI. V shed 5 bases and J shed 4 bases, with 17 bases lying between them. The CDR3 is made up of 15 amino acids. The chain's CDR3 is CASSTGGWGVTEAFF. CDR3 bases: TGTGCCAGCAGTACGGGGGGATGGGGAGTCACTGAAGCTTTCTTT.

CDR3 loop: CASSYSGTGQPLGYTF. The DNA for the CDR3 is TGTGCCAGCAGTTACTCGGGGACAGGACAGCCTTTGGGCTACACCTTC. The chain couples TRBV6-6 to TRBJ1-2, with 8 bases identical to TRBD1. J was trimmed by 8 bases and V by 0 bases; bases with no gene match: 11. CDR1 is MNHNY and CDR2 is SVGAGI in the germline V gene (reference sequence). This CDR3 is built from 16 residues.

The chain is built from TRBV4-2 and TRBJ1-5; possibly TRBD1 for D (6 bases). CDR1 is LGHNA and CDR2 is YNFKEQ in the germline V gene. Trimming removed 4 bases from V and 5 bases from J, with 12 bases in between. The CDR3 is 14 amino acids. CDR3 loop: CASSRGGGDQPQHF. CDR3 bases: TGTGCCAGCAGCCGGGGAGGGGGAGATCAGCCCCAGCATTTT.

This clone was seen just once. CDR3 sequence: CASSLGQKNIQYF. In DNA form, the CDR3 reads TGCGCCAGCAGCTTGGGACAGAAAAACATTCAGTACTTC. V gene TRBV5-1 combines with J gene TRBJ2-4, with D tentatively TRBD1 (5 bases). Germline V CDR1 and CDR2: SGHRS, YFSETQ. With 0 bases removed from V and 4 bases from J, the gap between germline ends came to 5 bases. The CDR3 is 13 amino acids.

CDR3 region: CASSPPGGNYGYTF. The CDR3 coding sequence is TGTGCCAGCAGCCCCCCCGGGGGAAACTATGGCTACACCTTC. The rearrangement uses TRBV3-1 (or the pseudogene TRBV3-2) and TRBJ1-2, with a weak D call TRBD1 (5 bases). The CDR3 is 14 amino acids. Germline V gives CDR1 LGHDT, CDR2 YNNKEL (reference sequence). The V and J ends lost 4 bases and 2 bases respectively, with 11 bases between them.

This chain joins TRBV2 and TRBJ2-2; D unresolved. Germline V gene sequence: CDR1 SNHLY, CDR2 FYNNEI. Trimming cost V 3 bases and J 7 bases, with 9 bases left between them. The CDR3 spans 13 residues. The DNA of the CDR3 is TGTGCCAGCAGTGAGTTAGCTGGCGGGGAGCTGTTTTTT. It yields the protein CASSELAGGELFF.

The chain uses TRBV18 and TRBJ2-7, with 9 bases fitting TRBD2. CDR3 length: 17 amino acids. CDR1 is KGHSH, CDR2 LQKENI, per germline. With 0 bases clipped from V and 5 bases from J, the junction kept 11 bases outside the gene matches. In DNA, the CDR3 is TGTGCCAGCTCACCACCTCGGGCTAGCGGGGCCCCCCACGAGCAGTACTTC. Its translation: CASSPPRASGAPHEQYF.

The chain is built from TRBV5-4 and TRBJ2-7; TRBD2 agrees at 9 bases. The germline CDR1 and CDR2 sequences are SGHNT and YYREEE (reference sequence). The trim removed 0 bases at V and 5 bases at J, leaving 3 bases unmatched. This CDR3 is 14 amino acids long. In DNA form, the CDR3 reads TGTGCCAGCAGCTTGGATCTAGCGGGGAACGAGCAGTACTTC. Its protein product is CASSLDLAGNEQYF.

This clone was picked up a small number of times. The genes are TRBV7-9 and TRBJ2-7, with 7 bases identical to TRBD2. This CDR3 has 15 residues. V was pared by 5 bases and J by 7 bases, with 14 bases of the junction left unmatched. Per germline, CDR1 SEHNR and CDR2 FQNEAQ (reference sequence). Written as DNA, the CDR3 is TGTGCCAGCAGCCCTCGGACTAGTTTTGTTCAGGAGCAGTACTTC. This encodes CASSPRTSFVQEQYF.

CDR3 residues: CASSLRWAQETQYF. The CDR3 region has the DNA TGTGCCAGCAGCCTGCGATGGGCCCAAGAGACCCAGTACTTC. The chain links TRBV14 to TRBJ2-5; D unresolved. The CDR3 is made up of 14 amino acids. Looked up from germline, CDR1 is SGHDN and CDR2 is FVKESK. Trimming stripped 4 bases from V and 1 base from J, with 10 bases between.

Here the CDR3 reads CASSYYRAADTQYF. The CDR3 DNA reads TGTGCCAGCAGTTACTACAGGGCCGCAGATACGCAGTATTTT. The rearrangement joins TRBV6-2 or TRBV6-3 to TRBJ2-3, with D perhaps matching TRBD1 (6 bases). The CDR3 consists of 14 residues. The V end lost 1 base, the J end lost 4 bases, and 9 bases lay between the germline ends. From germline, CDR1 is MNHEY and CDR2 SVGEGT.

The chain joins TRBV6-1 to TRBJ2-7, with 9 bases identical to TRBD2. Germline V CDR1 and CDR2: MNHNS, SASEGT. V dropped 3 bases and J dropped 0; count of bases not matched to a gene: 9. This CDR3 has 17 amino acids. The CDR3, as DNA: TGTGCCAGCAGTGATCGTAGCGGGAGAGGGCCCTCCTACGAGCAGTACTTC. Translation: CASSDRSGRGPSYEQYF.

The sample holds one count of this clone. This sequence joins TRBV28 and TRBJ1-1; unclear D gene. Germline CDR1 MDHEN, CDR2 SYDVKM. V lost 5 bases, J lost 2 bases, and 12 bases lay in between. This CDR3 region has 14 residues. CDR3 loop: CASSPWTGNTEAFF. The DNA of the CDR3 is TGTGCCAGCAGTCCGTGGACGGGAAACACTGAAGCTTTCTTT. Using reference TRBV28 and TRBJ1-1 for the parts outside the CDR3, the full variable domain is DVKVTQSSRYLVKRTGEKVFLECVQDMDHENMFWYRQDPGLGLRLIYFSYDVKMKEKGDIPEGYSVSREKKERFSLILESASTNQTSMYLCASSPWTGNTEAFFGQGTRLTVV.